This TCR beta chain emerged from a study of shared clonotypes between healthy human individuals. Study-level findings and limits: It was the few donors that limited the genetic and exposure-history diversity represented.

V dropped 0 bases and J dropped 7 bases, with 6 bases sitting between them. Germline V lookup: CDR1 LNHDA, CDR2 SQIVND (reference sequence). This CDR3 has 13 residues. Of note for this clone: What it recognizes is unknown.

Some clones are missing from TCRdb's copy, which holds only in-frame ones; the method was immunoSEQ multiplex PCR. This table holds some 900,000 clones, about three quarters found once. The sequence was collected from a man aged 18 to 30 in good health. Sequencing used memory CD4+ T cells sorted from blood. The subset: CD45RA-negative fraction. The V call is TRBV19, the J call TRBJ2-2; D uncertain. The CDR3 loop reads CASSIEMGGELFF. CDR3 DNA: TGTGCCAGTAGTATAGAAATGGGCGGGGAGCTGTTTTTT.